This T cell receptor (beta chain) was sequenced for a study of blood T cell repertoires in COVID-19. The germline V gene encodes CDR1 SNHLY and CDR2 FYNNEI. The CDR3 totals 12 residues. Trimming pared 6 bases from V and 7 bases from J, leaving 13 bases between. Original data processing: How many nucleated cells were present was estimated from reference gene primer amplification. The method was immunoSEQ multiplex PCR; TCRdb's version includes in-frame clones alone and lacks a portion of them. V and J calls and clone size are copied from that table; D and trimming were computed from the DNA. The table records roughly 160,000 clones, around 72% of them present only once.

The TCR sequence derives from a woman of 80 years or more with acute or convalescent COVID-19. Sample: peripheral blood. The gene calls are TRBV2 and TRBJ2-7; TRBD1 might be the D (5 bases). In DNA, the CDR3 is TGTGCCAGCAGCCTAGGGGTTTGGGAGCAGTACTTC. Protein sequence: CASSLGVWEQYF.